These 18 T cell receptor beta chains were all obtained from the same sample, sequenced in a study of T cell responses to AZD1222 COVID-19 vaccine (dated by TCRdb to the early 2020s). Receptor amplification or capture employed the immunoSEQ multiplex PCR assay. As stored in TCRdb, this immuneACCESS dataset retains in-frame rearrangements with V and J assigned. A fraction of the clones does not appear; measured against another copy, unresolved V genes explain less than half of the discrepancy, and the remainder lacks a known reason. Counted in this sample were about 85,000 clones; under 95% of them appeared once. About 8% of the sample is taken by the ten largest. Taken with the paper, the label for time point translates to: about 28 days (+/-7) after the second vaccine dose. The sequencing used peripheral blood, collected 28 days after the second AZD1222 dose. These receptors came from an adult who received the AZD1222 COVID-19 vaccine.

The V gene is TRBV30, the J gene TRBJ1-2; no definite D call. Germline V CDR1 and CDR2: GTSNPN, SVGIG (reference sequence). The CDR3 is 12 residues long. V was cut by 5 bases and J by 6 bases, with 13 bases left in between. CDR3 residues: CAWEEDSDGYTF. The CDR3 DNA follows: TGTGCCTGGGAGGAGGATAGTGATGGCTACACCTTC.

V gene TRBV5-4 combines with J gene TRBJ2-1; D remains unclear. Germline CDR1 and CDR2: SGHNT and YYREEE (reference sequence). V was cut by 1 base and J by 0 bases, with 5 bases left in between. The CDR3 loop spans 14 amino acids. The CDR3: CASSLLSSYNEQFF. The CDR3 nucleotides read TGTGCCAGCAGCTTGCTAAGCTCCTACAATGAGCAGTTCTTC.

As regards this clone: This sample includes further DNA sequences coding for the same CDR3. The rearrangement joins TRBV6-5 to TRBJ2-7, with 9 bases identical to TRBD2. The germline V gene encodes CDR1 MNHEY and CDR2 SVGAGI. This CDR3 is built from 15 residues. Germline trimming cut 0 bases from V and 2 bases from J; bases unmatched to any gene: 2. This CDR3 is CASSYSLAGAYEQYF. The CDR3 DNA reads as TGTGCCAGCAGTTACTCCTTAGCGGGAGCCTACGAGCAGTACTTC.

This chain joins TRBV2 and TRBJ2-7; no definite D call. CDR3 length equals 15 residues. Germline CDR1 SNHLY, CDR2 FYNNEI. V was trimmed by 3 bases and J by 1 base, leaving 13 bases between them. This CDR3 reads CASSETRLGSYEQYF. In DNA form, the CDR3 reads TGTGCCAGCAGTGAGACCCGGCTGGGTTCCTACGAGCAGTACTTC.

Worth noting for this clone: At the DNA level, this CDR3 is encoded by other sequences in the same sample as well. The J gene is TRBJ1-5, the V gene TRBV30, with D hard to call. The germline V gene encodes CDR1 GTSNPN and CDR2 SVGIG (reference sequence). The CDR3 is 13 residues long. The V end was cut by 0 bases, the J end by 4 bases, with 7 bases between. The CDR3: CAWSVTDNQPQHF. In DNA form, the CDR3 reads TGTGCCTGGAGTGTCACAGATAATCAGCCCCAGCATTTT.

V gene TRBV3-1 (or the pseudogene TRBV3-2) combines with J gene TRBJ1-4; no definite D call. The V and J ends lost 0 bases and 11 bases respectively, with 16 bases between them. This CDR3 region has 15 residues. CDR1 is LGHDT, CDR2 YNNKEL, per germline (reference sequence). As DNA, the CDR3 is TGTGCCAGCAGCCAAGATCCCACCCTAGTTGACAAACTGTTTTTT. This sequence encodes CASSQDPTLVDKLFF.

J is TRBJ2-7 and V is TRBV5-1, with a weak D call TRBD2 (6 bases). Trimming removed 0 bases at V and 7 bases at J, with 17 bases between. The CDR3 sequence is 15 residues long. In germline, CDR1 is SGHRS, CDR2 YFSETQ. The CDR3 nucleotides read TGCGCCAGCAGCTTGGGGTCGAATCGCGGAGGGGAGCAGTACTTC. Translation gives CASSLGSNRGGEQYF.

The chain uses TRBV27 and TRBJ2-3, with D possibly called TRBD1 or TRBD2 (6 bases each). Trimming took off 1 base at V and 5 bases at J, with 13 bases between the two ends. The CDR3 length is 15 residues. Germline V gene data show CDR1 as MNHEY and CDR2 as SMNVEV (reference sequence). This chain's CDR3 is CASSLFGGLGDTQYF. In nucleotides, the CDR3 is TGTGCCAGCAGTTTATTTGGGGGGCTGGGAGATACGCAGTATTTT.

V and J are TRBV15 and TRBJ2-7; perhaps TRBD2 as D (6 bases). Trimming pared 3 bases from V and 0 bases from J, leaving 15 bases between. The germline gives CDR1 LNHNV, CDR2 YYDKDF (reference sequence). CDR3 length equals 16 residues. CDR3 coding DNA: TGTGCCACCAGCAGGTCGTGGAGCGGGTTCTCCTACGAGCAGTACTTC. Its protein is CATSRSWSGFSYEQYF. Based on the CDR3 plus reference TRBV15 and TRBJ2-7, the full variable domain is DAMVIQNPRYQVTQFGKPVTLSCSQTLNHNVMYWYQQKSSQAPKLLFHYYDKDFNNEADTPDNFQSRRPNTSFCFLDIRSPGLGDTAMYLCATSRSWSGFSYEQYFGPGTRLTVT.

The rearrangement joins TRBV7-2 to TRBJ1-4; a possible D gene is TRBD1 (6 bases). Germline V lookup: CDR1 SGHTA, CDR2 FQGNSA. The length of the CDR3 is 15 residues. V shed 4 bases and J shed 4 bases, with 13 bases lying between them. CDR3 bases: TGTGCCAGCAGCTCCAGACAGGTCTTTAATGAAAAACTGTTTTTT. Amino acid sequence: CASSSRQVFNEKLFF.

J is TRBJ1-6 and V is TRBV30, with D perhaps TRBD1 (6 bases). The germline gives CDR1 GTSNPN, CDR2 SVGIG (reference sequence). V was pared by 0 bases and J by 8 bases, with 11 bases between. The CDR3 is made up of 14 amino acids. CDR3 residues: CAWSVARGDSPLHF. In DNA form, the CDR3 reads TGTGCCTGGAGTGTCGCCAGGGGAGATTCACCCCTCCACTTT.

This sequence joins TRBV5-4 and TRBJ2-1, with 13 positions matching TRBD2. The CDR3 is made up of 16 amino acids. Trimming at V came to 0 bases and at J to 9 bases, leaving 6 bases not matched to a gene. Germline CDR1 is SGHNT and CDR2 is YYREEE (reference sequence). CDR3 in DNA: TGTGCCAGCAGCTTGGGAGGACTAGCGGGAGAGGGTGAGCAGTTCTTC. Protein sequence: CASSLGGLAGEGEQFF.

V usage is TRBV7-3 and J usage is TRBJ2-7; D tentatively fits TRBD1 or TRBD2 (5 bases each). The germline CDR1 and CDR2 sequences are SGHTA and FQGTGA. V dropped 0 bases and J dropped 3 bases, with 15 bases sitting between them. The CDR3 loop spans 16 amino acids. This chain's CDR3 is CASSLTWDVTGYEQYF. CDR3 nucleotides: TGTGCCAGCAGCTTAACGTGGGACGTGACTGGCTACGAGCAGTACTTC.

The chain carries TRBV3-1 (or the pseudogene TRBV3-2) and TRBJ2-1, with TRBD1 matching over 7 bases. The CDR3 has 16 amino acids. Germline V gene lookup returns CDR1 LGHDT and CDR2 YNNKEL (reference sequence). V shed 4 bases and J 0 bases; nucleotides not matched to a gene: 6. The CDR3 DNA reads as TGTGCCAGCAGCCTGGGACAGTGGAGCTCCTACAATGAGCAGTTCTTC. Translating it yields CASSLGQWSSYNEQFF.

V is TRBV4-2 and J is TRBJ2-6; 8 bases are shared with TRBD1. CDR3 length equals 18 residues. The V segment lost 4 bases and the J segment 4 bases; nucleotides outside the gene matches: 12. CDR1 and CDR2 from the germline V gene are LGHNA and YNFKEQ. CDR3 in amino acids: CASSPSQTGAQGANVLTF. Written as DNA, the CDR3 is TGTGCCAGCAGCCCATCTCAGACAGGGGCTCAAGGGGCCAACGTCCTGACTTTC.

J is TRBJ2-7 and V is TRBV9; 10 bases align to TRBD2. Trimming took 3 bases from V and 0 from J; bases not matched to a gene: 12. This CDR3 is built from 18 residues. Germline V gene lookup returns CDR1 SGDLS and CDR2 YYNGEE. For the CDR3, the DNA is TGTGCCAGCAGCGGGGCCTTAGCGGGAGGTACAAGCTCCTACGAGCAGTACTTC. Encoded protein: CASSGALAGGTSSYEQYF. Looking up the rest from reference TRBV9 and TRBJ2-7 gives the full variable domain: DSGVTQTPKHLITATGQRVTLRCSPRSGDLSVYWYQQSLDQGLQFLIQYYNGEERAKGNILERFSAQQFPDLHSELNLSSLELGDSALYFCASSGALAGGTSSYEQYFGPGTRLTVT.

The chain combines TRBV6-2 or TRBV6-3 with TRBJ2-7, with D perhaps matching TRBD2 (5 bases). This CDR3 comprises 14 residues. V lost 5 bases and J lost 7, with 18 bases in between. Germline assignment: CDR1 MNHEY and CDR2 SVGEGT. In nucleotides, the CDR3 is TGTGCCAGCAGTGAGGGCGGGTTAAGGCTTGAGCAGTACTTC. Residues: CASSEGGLRLEQYF.

The genes are TRBV4-3 and TRBJ1-2; D is undetermined. Germline V gives CDR1 LGHNA, CDR2 YSLEER. The CDR3 length is 14 residues. Trimming removed 4 bases from V and 1 base from J, with 10 bases in between. CDR3 nucleotide sequence: TGCGCCAGCAGCCCAGGAGTGGGTAACTATGGCTACACCTTC. Translation: CASSPGVGNYGYTF.